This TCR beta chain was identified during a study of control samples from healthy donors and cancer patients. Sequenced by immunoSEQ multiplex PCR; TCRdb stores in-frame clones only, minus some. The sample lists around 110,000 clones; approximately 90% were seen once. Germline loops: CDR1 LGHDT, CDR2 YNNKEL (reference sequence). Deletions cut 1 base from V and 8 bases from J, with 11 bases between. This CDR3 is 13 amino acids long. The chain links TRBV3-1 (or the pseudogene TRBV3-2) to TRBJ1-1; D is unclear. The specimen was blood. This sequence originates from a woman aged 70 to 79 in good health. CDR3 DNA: TGTGCCAGCAGCCAAGTCGCGGGAGAGGAAGCTTTCTTT. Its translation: CASSQVAGEEAFF.